The clone carrying this T cell receptor (beta chain) came up a few times. Its matching antigen is unknown. Assay used: immunoSEQ multiplex PCR; TCRdb lists only in-frame clones, some missing. The sample consists of fewer than 25,000 clones, 75% to 85% of them appearing once. V lost 6 bases, J lost 0 bases, and 11 bases lay in between. Looked up from germline, CDR1 is MNHEY and CDR2 is SVGEGT. The CDR3 runs to 15 residues. These data come from a study of CD4 T cells in relation to SARS-CoV-2 and coronaviruses. At the level of the study: TCR beta CDR3s were sequenced after approximately 9-day antigen culture of PBMCs. Negative control cultures got HIV-1 Nef peptides or no peptide.

CD4+ T cells from unexposed donors were obtained before the COVID-19 pandemic (2011-2018). The cells were cultured for 10 days before CD4+ T cells were isolated. Cells permitting, SARS-CoV-2 S/N and four cold-coronavirus spikes were tested on unexposed-donor CD4+ T cells. Study findings and constraints: Monoreactive clones expanded significantly more to SARS-CoV-2 than crossreactive clones did.

The rearrangement links TRBV6-2 or TRBV6-3 to TRBJ1-4; D is uncertain. What was sequenced was CD4+ T cells from PBMCs, cultured in vitro. The sequence was collected from a human donor in good health. CDR3 region: CASSSYLATNEKLFF. CDR3 DNA: TGTGCCAGCAGCTCCTACCTAGCAACTAATGAAAAACTGTTTTTT.